These T cell receptor beta chains were read from a single sample in a study of blood T cell repertoires in COVID-19. Assay used: immunoSEQ multiplex PCR; TCRdb lists only in-frame clones, some missing. This sample has some 360,000 clones; more than 70% occur once, and the top ten carry under 1.2%. Sequenced: PBMCs or T cells enriched from blood (not recorded which). The source is a woman aged 25 to 39 who had been exposed to COVID-19. Both conserved end residues are part of each CDR3. A D gene is named only where the DNA matches it firmly. The size of a clone is reported for some rows only, either as once, few or many, or as a class for expanded clones.

J gene	D gene	clone size	V gene	CDR3 DNA	CDR3 protein
TRBJ2-1	TRBD2	-	TRBV5-4	TGTGCCAGCAGCTTTCCCCTAGCGGGAGTTGATGAGCAGTTCTTC	CASSFPLAGVDEQFF
TRBJ1-5	TRBD1	-	TRBV7-9	TGTGCCAGCAGCCCCGGACAGGGCAACAATCAGCCCCAGCATTTT	CASSPGQGNNQPQHF
TRBJ2-7	TRBD2	few	TRBV15	TGTGCCACCAGCAGCTTAGGTCGTAAGTTTTCCGGGAGGCCGGCAACCTACGAGCAGTACTTC	CATSSLGRKFSGRPATYEQYF
TRBJ2-3	TRBD2	-	TRBV11-2	TGTGCCAGCAGCCCCCTGGGGGGGATCACAGATACGCAGTATTTT	CASSPLGGITDTQYF
TRBJ2-3	TRBD2	-	TRBV2	TGTGCCAGCAGTGAAGCGCAAACTAGCGGATCAGATACGCAGTATTTT	CASSEAQTSGSDTQYF
TRBJ1-1	-	-	TRBV29-1	TGCAGCGTTGAGAGTATGAACACTGAAGCTTTCTTT	CSVESMNTEAFF
TRBJ1-4	TRBD1	few	TRBV4-1	TGCGCCAGCAGCCACCCGGGACAGGGGGAATTACTTTTCGGGGAAAAACTGTTTTTT	CASSHPGQGELLFGEKLFF
TRBJ1-1	-	-	TRBV11-3	TGTGCCAGCAGCTTAGTACGGGGGAACACTGAAGCTTTCTTT	CASSLVRGNTEAFF
TRBJ2-5	TRBD2	-	TRBV28	TGTGCCAGCAGTATAGCGGGAGGGTTACAAGAGACCCAGTACTTC	CASSIAGGLQETQYF
TRBJ1-4	-	-	TRBV28	TGTGCCAGCAGCCCCCCCGGGGGAGGAACTAATGAAAAACTGTTTTTT	CASSPPGGGTNEKLFF
TRBJ2-2	TRBD1	once	TRBV6-1	TGTGCCAGCAGTGACCCACAGGGGGCTCACACCGGGGAGCTGTTTTTT	CASSDPQGAHTGELFF
TRBJ2-1	TRBD2	-	TRBV30	TGTGCCTGGAGTCCACGACTAGCGGGAGAACGCTACAATGAGCAGTTCTTC	CAWSPRLAGERYNEQFF
TRBJ1-1	-	-	TRBV28	TGTGCCAGCAGTTTGGGTCGGAAAGGGAGTGCTTTCTTT	CASSLGRKGSAFF
TRBJ2-7	TRBD1	-	TRBV16	TGTGCCAGCAGCCAATTCGAAGTCAGGGGGTACGAGCAGTACTTC	CASSQFEVRGYEQYF
TRBJ1-5	TRBD1	-	TRBV5-5	TGTGCCAGCAGCCCCTTCTCTACAGGGGAAGTCGGCAATCAGCCCCAGCATTTT	CASSPFSTGEVGNQPQHF
TRBJ2-2	-	-	TRBV15	TGTGCCACCAGCCTGCCGGGAGTTGTATCCGGGGAGCTGTTTTTT	CATSLPGVVSGELFF
TRBJ2-2	-	once	TRBV7-9	TGTGCCAGCAGCTTATATCCGGGAATAATGAAGCCCGGGGAGCTGTTTTTT	CASSLYPGIMKPGELFF
TRBJ1-4	TRBD1	-	TRBV5-3	TGTGCCAGAAGCTTATGGACAGGGGATGAAAAACTGTTTTTT	CARSLWTGDEKLFF
TRBJ1-6	TRBD1	-	TRBV7-9	TGTGCCAGCAGCTTCAGCACAGGGGCCAATTCACCCCTCCACTTT	CASSFSTGANSPLHF
TRBJ1-2	TRBD1	-	TRBV6-5	TGTGCTAGCCAGGGGGAGGACTATGGCTACACCTTC	CASQGEDYGYTF
TRBJ2-3	-	-	TRBV20-1	TGCAGTGCTAGTATCAGGGAGGGCACAGATACGCAGTATTTT	CSASIREGTDTQYF
TRBJ2-7	-	-	TRBV5-1	TGCGCCAGCGGTGCCGGGACAATATCGTACGAGCAGTACTTC	CASGAGTISYEQYF
TRBJ1-1	-	-	TRBV7-9	TGTGCCAGCAAACTATCACAGGGGAACACTGAAGCTTTCTTT	CASKLSQGNTEAFF
TRBJ1-2	-	-	TRBV7-9	TGTGCCAGCAGCTTCTATTCCGACTCTAACTATGGCTACACCTTC	CASSFYSDSNYGYTF
TRBJ2-7	-	-	TRBV28	TGTGCCAGCAGTCCCGATCGGGGTCTATCCTACGAGCAGTACTTC	CASSPDRGLSYEQYF
TRBJ2-5	-	once	TRBV9	TGTGCCAGCAGCGTAGCTACGTTAGCGCAAGAGACCCAGTACTTC	CASSVATLAQETQYF
TRBJ2-7	-	-	TRBV14	TGTGCCAGCAGCCAGACGGGACTTCAGCAGCAGTACTTC	CASSQTGLQQQYF
TRBJ2-5	TRBD2	-	TRBV29-1	TGCAGCGTACAGCGGGAGGGAGAGACCCAGTACTTC	CSVQREGETQYF
TRBJ1-1	TRBD1	-	TRBV28	TGTGCCAGCAGTTTGATTGGGACAGGGGTTACTGAAGCTTTCTTT	CASSLIGTGVTEAFF
TRBJ2-7	TRBD1	-	TRBV27	TGTGCCAGCAGAACGGGACAGGGTTCCCCCGGGGACTACGAGCAGTACTTC	CASRTGQGSPGDYEQYF
TRBJ1-2	TRBD1	-	TRBV28	TGTGCCAGCAGTTTTCGGGACAGGGCTTTAGATGGCTACACCTTC	CASSFRDRALDGYTF
TRBJ2-7	TRBD1	few	TRBV30	TGTGCCTGGACCCCTGGGACAGGGGCCCACGAGCAGTACTTC	CAWTPGTGAHEQYF
TRBJ1-5	-	few	TRBV23-1	TGCGCCAGCTTCCCATCCATCGAGAGGGAGTATAGCAATCAGCCCCAGCATTTT	CASFPSIEREYSNQPQHF
TRBJ2-3	TRBD2	-	TRBV7-9	TGTGCCAGCAGCCGACTAGCGGGAGGGGATCGTGACACAGATACGCAGTATTTT	CASSRLAGGDRDTDTQYF
TRBJ1-2	TRBD1	-	TRBV29-1	TGCAGCGTTGAGAGGGGGCAGTCCTATGGCTACACCTTC	CSVERGQSYGYTF
TRBJ1-6	-	-	TRBV16	TGTGCCAGCAGCCAATCGGGGGGGTATTCACCCCTCCACTTT	CASSQSGGYSPLHF
TRBJ2-1	TRBD2	-	TRBV19	TGTGCCAGTAGTATAGGGGGAGGGCCGACCAATGAGCAGTTCTTC	CASSIGGGPTNEQFF
TRBJ2-5	TRBD1	-	TRBV14	TGTGCCAGCAGCCCCCGGACAGGGAGTGGGACCCAGTACTTC	CASSPRTGSGTQYF
TRBJ2-5	TRBD2	-	TRBV5-1	TGCGCCAGCAGCTTGGTAGCGGGAGGTGGAGAGACCCAGTACTTC	CASSLVAGGGETQYF
TRBJ1-1	TRBD1	-	TRBV6-5	TGTGCCAGCATCCCGACAGGGAGCCGGGCTTTCTTT	CASIPTGSRAFF
TRBJ1-3	-	-	TRBV3-1/TRBV3-2	TGTGCCAGCAGACAAAACATGGCCTCTGGAAACACCATATATTTT	CASRQNMASGNTIYF
TRBJ1-2	-	-	TRBV19	TGTGCCAGTAGTATGACCGGGACTCGTGGCTACACCTTC	CASSMTGTRGYTF
TRBJ1-5	TRBD1	-	TRBV19	TGTGCCAGTAGTATAGGGGGACAGAGCCAGCATTTT	CASSIGGQSQHF
TRBJ1-6	-	-	TRBV28	TGTGCCAGCGGGGGCCGCAATTCACCCCTCCACTTT	CASGGRNSPLHF
TRBJ1-2	TRBD1	-	TRBV11-2	TGTGCCAGCAGCTTAGATCTTGGACAGGGACAAAACTATGGCTACACCTTC	CASSLDLGQGQNYGYTF
TRBJ2-7	TRBD2	-	TRBV27	TGTGCCAGCAGTTTAATGCTAGCGGGAGCCTACGAGCAGTACTTC	CASSLMLAGAYEQYF
TRBJ2-7	-	-	TRBV30	TGTGCCTGGAGTGTCGACAGTTTGGGGCAGTACTTC	CAWSVDSLGQYF
TRBJ1-1	-	-	TRBV7-3	TGTGCCAGCAGCCTGGGCCACATGAACACTGAAGCTTTCTTT	CASSLGHMNTEAFF
TRBJ2-7	-	-	TRBV12-3/TRBV12-4	TGTGCCAGCAGTTTGTATACAGGGTACGAGCAGTACTTC	CASSLYTGYEQYF
TRBJ2-3	-	-	TRBV5-6	TGTGCCAGCGGACAGGAGGGGGGTCTCACAGATACGCAGTATTTT	CASGQEGGLTDTQYF